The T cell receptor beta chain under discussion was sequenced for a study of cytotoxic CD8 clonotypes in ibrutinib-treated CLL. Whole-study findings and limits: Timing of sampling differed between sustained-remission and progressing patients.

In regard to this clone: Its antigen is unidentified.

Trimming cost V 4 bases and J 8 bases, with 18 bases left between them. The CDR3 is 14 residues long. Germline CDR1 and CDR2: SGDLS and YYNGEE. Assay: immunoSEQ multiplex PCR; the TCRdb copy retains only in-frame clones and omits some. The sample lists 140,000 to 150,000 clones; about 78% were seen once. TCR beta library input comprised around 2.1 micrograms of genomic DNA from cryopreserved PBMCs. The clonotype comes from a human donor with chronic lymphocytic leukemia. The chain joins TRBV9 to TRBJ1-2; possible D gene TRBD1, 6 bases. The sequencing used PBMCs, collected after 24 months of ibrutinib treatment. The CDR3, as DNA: TGTGCCAGCAGCCCCAGCAGGGGCGAGGGGGGCTACACCTTC. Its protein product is CASSPSRGEGGYTF.